A single sample is the source of the 25 T cell receptor beta chains below, sequenced in a study of identifying expanded T cells in peripheral blood. The assay was immunoSEQ multiplex PCR, and TCRdb's table has in-frame clones only and misses some. The sample shows 65,000 to 95,000 clones, approximately 90% of them seen only once. The sequenced material came from blood. The source of these receptors is a person between 18 and 70 years old in good health.

The V gene is TRBV11-3, the J gene TRBJ2-7, with TRBD2 identical over 12 bases. J was trimmed by 3 bases and V by 2 bases; bases with no gene match: 2. CDR1 and CDR2 from the germline V gene are SGHNT and YENEEA. The CDR3 totals 15 residues. This CDR3 reads CASSLLAGGNYEQYF. The CDR3 nucleotides read TGTGCCAGCAGCTTACTAGCGGGAGGGAACTACGAGCAGTACTTC.

The gene calls are TRBV7-2 and TRBJ1-4, with D uncertain. Germline V gene sequence: CDR1 SGHTA, CDR2 FQGNSA. Trimming pared 5 bases from V and 5 bases from J, leaving 15 bases between. The CDR3 extends over 15 amino acids. The CDR3 sequence is CASSDSTAFNEKLFF. The CDR3 nucleotides read TGTGCCAGCAGCGACTCTACAGCTTTCAATGAAAAACTGTTTTTT. The full variable domain, its missing parts supplied by reference TRBV7-2 and TRBJ1-4, is GAGVSQSPSNKVTEKGKDVELRCDPISGHTALYWYRQSLGQGLEFLIYFQGNSAPDKSGLPSDRFSAERTGGSVSTLTIQRTQQEDSAVYLCASSDSTAFNEKLFFGSGTQLSVL.

This clone appeared once. The V and J genes are TRBV2 and TRBJ2-5; D is unclear. Trimming took off 6 bases at V and 0 bases at J, with 17 bases between the two ends. This CDR3 contains 16 residues. From germline, CDR1 is SNHLY and CDR2 FYNNEI. CDR3 sequence reads: CASSDQEGPDQETQYF. The CDR3 DNA follows: TGTGCCAGCAGCGACCAGGAAGGGCCGGACCAAGAGACCCAGTACTTC.

The CDR3 protein is CASSSPQGAGYEQYF. CDR3 sequence (DNA): TGTGCCAGCAGCTCGCCACAGGGGGCGGGCTACGAGCAGTACTTC. This sequence joins TRBV7-8 and TRBJ2-7; TRBD1 matches 9 bases. CDR1 SGHVS and CDR2 FQNEAQ come from the germline V gene. J lost 3 bases, V lost 4 bases, and 7 bases had no gene match. The length of the CDR3 is 15 residues.

Here the CDR3 DNA reads TGTGCCAGCAGTGTTGAGCTCCAAGAGACCCAGTACTTC. The encoded protein is CASSVELQETQYF. This chain joins TRBV2 and TRBJ2-5; D unresolved. Germline assignment: CDR1 SNHLY and CDR2 FYNNEI. The ends were cut back, 4 bases at V and 1 base at J, with 7 bases in the middle. CDR3 length equals 13 residues.

Notes on this clone: Distinct nucleotide sequences in the sample also encode this CDR3. The chain combines TRBV10-3 with TRBJ1-2; D is unresolved. Germline lookup yields CDR1 ENHRY and CDR2 SYGVKD. This CDR3 has 13 amino acids. The V end lost 0 bases, the J end lost 5 bases, and 7 bases lay between the germline ends. Written as DNA, the CDR3 is TGTGCCATCAGTGAGTCACAAGGTTATGGCTACACCTTC. Protein sequence: CAISESQGYGYTF.

The V and J genes are TRBV30 and TRBJ1-2; TRBD1 might be the D (6 bases). Per germline, CDR1 GTSNPN and CDR2 SVGIG (reference sequence). CDR3 length equals 12 residues. Trimming left V 4 bases short and J 8 bases short, with 14 bases between. The CDR3: CAWTPYRDGYTF. CDR3 in DNA: TGTGCCTGGACCCCATACAGGGACGGCTACACCTTC. Together with reference TRBV30 and TRBJ1-2, the CDR3 gives the full variable domain: SQTIHQWPATLVQPVGSPLSLECTVEGTSNPNLYWYRQAAGRGLQLLFYSVGIGQISSEVPQNLSASRPQDRQFILSSKKLLLSDSGFYLCAWTPYRDGYTFGSGTRLTVV.

The rearrangement joins TRBV19 to TRBJ2-7, with TRBD1 matching 8 bases. Germline CDR1 LNHDA, CDR2 SQIVND (reference sequence). Losses at the gene ends were 7 bases for V and 0 bases for J; bases not matched to a gene: 5. CDR3 length equals 14 residues. Written as DNA, the CDR3 is TGTGCCAGTACCCGGACAGGGACCTCCTACGAGCAGTACTTC. This codes for CASTRTGTSYEQYF.

This clone showed up just a few times. The chain is built from TRBV7-3 and TRBJ2-1, with 9 bases fitting TRBD1. Trimming took 4 bases from V and 8 from J; bases not matched to a gene: 9. The CDR3 spans 15 residues. The germline V gene has CDR1 SGHTA and CDR2 FQGTGA. The CDR3 sequence is CASSSRQGVHDEQFF. The CDR3 DNA follows: TGTGCCAGCAGCTCCAGACAGGGGGTTCACGATGAGCAGTTCTTC. The variable domain in full, with the rest retrieved from reference TRBV7-3 and TRBJ2-1, is GAGVSQTPSNKVTEKGKYVELRCDPISGHTALYWYRQSLGQGPEFLIYFQGTGAADDSGLPNDRFFAVRPEGSVSTLKIQRTERGDSAVYLCASSSRQGVHDEQFFGPGTRLTVL.

The V and J genes are TRBV7-2 and TRBJ2-7; a possible D gene is TRBD1 (6 bases). The V gene lost 2 bases and the J gene lost 4 bases, with 21 bases spanning the gap. Looked up from germline, CDR1 is SGHTA and CDR2 is FQGNSA. This CDR3 is built from 17 residues. The CDR3 DNA follows: TGTGCCAGCAGCTTATTCCACAGGGCACCGGCTAGTTACGAGCAGTACTTC. Amino acid sequence: CASSLFHRAPASYEQYF.

The genes are TRBV10-2 and TRBJ1-3; D remains ambiguous. This CDR3 spans 14 amino acids. CDR1 WSHSY and CDR2 SAAADI come from the germline V gene. V lost 5 bases and J 0 bases, leaving 8 bases between the germline ends. This chain's CDR3 is CASSPKGSGNTIYF. The CDR3 DNA reads TGCGCCAGCAGTCCGAAGGGCTCTGGAAACACCATATATTTT.

V gene TRBV10-3 combines with J gene TRBJ2-7; 8 bases agree with TRBD1. From germline, CDR1 is ENHRY and CDR2 SYGVKD. The CDR3 has 15 residues. Trimming removed 6 bases from V and 0 bases from J; junction bases left unmatched: 7. CDR3 sequence reads: CAISPGTGGSYEQYF. The CDR3 nucleotides are TGTGCCATCAGCCCCGGGACAGGAGGCTCCTACGAGCAGTACTTC.

As concerns this clone: The same CDR3 arises from other DNA sequences in this sample as well. J is TRBJ1-1 and V is TRBV11-3; possibly TRBD1 for D (6 bases). From germline, CDR1 is SGHNT and CDR2 YENEEA. The CDR3 covers 13 residues. Between the trimmed V and J ends, which lost 5 bases and 3 bases, there was a span of 10 bases. The CDR3: CASSAQGDTEAFF. The CDR3, as DNA: TGTGCCAGCAGCGCACAGGGAGACACTGAAGCTTTCTTT.

This rearrangement joins TRBV2 to TRBJ1-1; TRBD1 might be the D (5 bases). The V gene's germline CDR1 is SNHLY and CDR2 FYNNEI. This CDR3 has 13 residues. The V gene lost 4 bases and the J gene lost 3 bases, with 9 bases spanning the gap. For the CDR3, the DNA is TGTGCCAGCAGTGCGGACATGGACACTGAAGCTTTCTTT. As protein: CASSADMDTEAFF. Drawing the rest from reference TRBV2 and TRBJ1-1, the complete variable domain is EPEVTQTPSHQVTQMGQEVILRCVPISNHLYFYWYRQILGQKVEFLVSFYNNEISEKSEIFDDQFSVERPDGSNFTLKIRSTKLEDSAMYFCASSADMDTEAFFGQGTRLTVV.

V and J are TRBV19 and TRBJ1-5; TRBD1 is a possible D gene (5 bases). The germline V gene encodes CDR1 LNHDA and CDR2 SQIVND (reference sequence). This CDR3 is 15 amino acids long. Trimming removed 7 bases from V and 0 bases from J, with 13 bases in between. CDR3 loop: CASIMDKTSNQPQHF. The CDR3 nucleotides are TGTGCCAGTATCATGGACAAGACTAGCAATCAGCCCCAGCATTTT.

CDR3 residues: CASTSRPRQETQYF. DNA for the CDR3: TGTGCCAGCACCTCCCGACCCAGACAAGAGACCCAGTACTTC. V gene TRBV28 combines with J gene TRBJ2-5; D is undetermined. V lost 7 bases and J 2 bases, leaving 14 bases between the germline ends. The CDR3 loop spans 14 amino acids. CDR1 and CDR2 (germline): MDHEN, SYDVKM.

This sequence joins TRBV2 and TRBJ2-2, with TRBD2 matching 8 bases. Looked up from germline, CDR1 is SNHLY and CDR2 is FYNNEI. After removal of 4 bases from V and 3 bases from J, the junction contained 4 bases not matched to a gene. The CDR3 has 15 residues. The CDR3 sequence is CASSARGGHTGELFF. CDR3 coding DNA: TGTGCCAGCAGTGCGCGCGGGGGGCACACCGGGGAGCTGTTTTTT.

This rearrangement joins TRBV10-3 to TRBJ1-4; perhaps TRBD1 as D (5 bases). Germline CDR1 and CDR2: ENHRY and SYGVKD. The V end lost 3 bases, the J end lost 8 bases, and 19 bases lay between the germline ends. The CDR3 contains 16 residues. DNA for the CDR3: TGTGCCATCAGTGACGCAGAGGCCGGGGGTGGGGAAAAACTGTTTTTT. This codes for CAISDAEAGGGEKLFF.

In its sample, this clone was seen once. V usage is TRBV6-5 and J usage is TRBJ1-3; maybe TRBD1 (5 bases). V was trimmed by 5 bases and J by 1 base, leaving 9 bases between them. CDR3 size: 14 residues. The germline gives CDR1 MNHEY, CDR2 SVGAGI. CDR3 sequence (DNA): TGTGCCAGCAGTCCCTACAGGTCTGGAAACACCATATATTTT. Encoded protein: CASSPYRSGNTIYF.

The rearrangement joins TRBV18 to TRBJ1-1; possible D gene TRBD1, 6 bases. CDR3 length: 15 residues. Per the germline V gene, CDR1 is KGHSH and CDR2 is LQKENI. Between the trimmed V and J ends, which lost 3 bases and 4 bases, there was a span of 15 bases. CDR3 protein: CASSPISGGFTEAFF. The CDR3 DNA sequence: TGTGCCAGCTCACCGATTTCGGGGGGCTTCACTGAAGCTTTCTTT.

The V call is TRBV5-1, the J call TRBJ1-1, with 11 bases aligning to TRBD1. Germline loops: CDR1 SGHRS, CDR2 YFSETQ. V shed 2 bases and J 0 bases; nucleotides not matched to a gene: 6. The CDR3 runs 17 residues. The CDR3 coding sequence is TGCGCCAGCAGCTTTGGACAGGGGGCAGGAATGAACACTGAAGCTTTCTTT. Protein: CASSFGQGAGMNTEAFF.

The genes are TRBV7-3 and TRBJ2-3; 8 bases fit TRBD2. V was pared by 10 bases and J by 1 base, with 4 bases of the junction left unmatched. CDR3 length: 13 residues. CDR1 SGHTA and CDR2 FQGTGA come from the germline V gene. CDR3 sequence reads: CATRGVGTDTQYF. Here the CDR3 DNA reads TGTGCCACGCGGGGGGTGGGCACAGATACGCAGTATTTT. Drawing the rest from reference TRBV7-3 and TRBJ2-3, the complete variable domain is GAGVSQTPSNKVTEKGKYVELRCDPISGHTALYWYRQSLGQGPEFLIYFQGTGAADDSGLPNDRFFAVRPEGSVSTLKIQRTERGDSAVYLCATRGVGTDTQYFGPGTRLTVL.

The V gene is TRBV5-1, the J gene TRBJ2-7; D not resolved. CDR1 and CDR2 from the germline V gene are SGHRS and YFSETQ. The V end lost 5 bases, the J end lost 0 bases, and 18 bases lay between the germline ends. This CDR3 has 16 amino acids. For the CDR3, the DNA is TGCGCCAGCAGTCTCCCCCCGGACCAAATCTCCTACGAGCAGTACTTC. As protein: CASSLPPDQISYEQYF.

The CDR3 sequence is CASRMKGEYNEQFF. CDR3 nucleotides: TGCGCCAGCAGGATGAAGGGTGAGTACAATGAGCAGTTCTTC. The chain joins TRBV5-1 to TRBJ2-1; D gene unclear. V was pared by 5 bases and J by 4 bases, with 13 bases between. Germline V gene data show CDR1 as SGHRS and CDR2 as YFSETQ. This CDR3 has 14 amino acids.

J is TRBJ1-3 and V is TRBV19; D may be TRBD1 (6 bases). Trimming took off 7 bases at V and 4 bases at J, with 20 bases between the two ends. The CDR3 has 16 residues. Germline V gene sequence: CDR1 LNHDA, CDR2 SQIVND (reference sequence). DNA for the CDR3: TGTGCCAGTACCTCGCAGGGACAACCTCTGGGAAACACCATATATTTT. Amino acids: CASTSQGQPLGNTIYF. Combining the CDR3 with reference TRBV19 and TRBJ1-3 gives the whole variable domain DGGITQSPKYLFRKEGQNVTLSCEQNLNHDAMYWYRQDPGQGLRLIYYSQIVNDFQKGDIAEGYSVSREKKESFPLTVTSAQKNPTAFYLCASTSQGQPLGNTIYFGEGSWLTVV.